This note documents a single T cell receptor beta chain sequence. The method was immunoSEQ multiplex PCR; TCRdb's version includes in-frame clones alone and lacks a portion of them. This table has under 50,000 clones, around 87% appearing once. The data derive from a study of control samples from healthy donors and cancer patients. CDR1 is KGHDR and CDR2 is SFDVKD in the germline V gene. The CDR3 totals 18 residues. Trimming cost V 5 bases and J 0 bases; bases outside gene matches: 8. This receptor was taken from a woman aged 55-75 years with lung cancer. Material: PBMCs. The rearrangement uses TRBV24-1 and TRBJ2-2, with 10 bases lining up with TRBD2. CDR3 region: CATSGTSGNQANTGELFF. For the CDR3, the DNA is TGTGCCACCAGTGGCACTAGCGGGAATCAGGCGAACACCGGGGAGCTGTTTTTT.